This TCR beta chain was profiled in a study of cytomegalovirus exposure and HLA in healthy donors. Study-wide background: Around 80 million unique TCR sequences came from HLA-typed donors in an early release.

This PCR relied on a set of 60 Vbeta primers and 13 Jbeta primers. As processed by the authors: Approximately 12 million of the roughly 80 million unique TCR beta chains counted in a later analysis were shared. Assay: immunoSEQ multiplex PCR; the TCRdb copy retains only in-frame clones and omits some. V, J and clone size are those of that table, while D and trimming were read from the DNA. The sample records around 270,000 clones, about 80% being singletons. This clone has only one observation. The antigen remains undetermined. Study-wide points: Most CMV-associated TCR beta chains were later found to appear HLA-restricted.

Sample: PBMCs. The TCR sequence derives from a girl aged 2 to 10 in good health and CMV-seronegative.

CDR3 coding DNA: TGTGCCAGTAGTATGCCGGGTCTTCATCAGCCCCAGCATTTT. It specifies CASSMPGLHQPQHF. The gene calls are TRBV19 and TRBJ1-5; D is unresolved. The CDR3 extends over 14 amino acids. Germline CDR1 LNHDA, CDR2 SQIVND (reference sequence). Between the trimmed V and J ends, which lost 3 bases and 5 bases, there was a span of 11 bases.